This T cell receptor (beta chain) emerged from a study of vaccination and CD4 T cells after COVID-19. At the level of the study: Stimulation used overlapping spike peptides from SARS-CoV-2, HCoV-NL63, HCoV-OC43 and HCoV-229E. Regarding the study as a whole: Median counts of SARS-CoV-2-reactive clonotypes increased from roughly 19 to 38; this difference was not significant.

Regarding this clonotype: Antigen specificity is unknown.

Treatment given: approximately nine-day PBMC culture with coronavirus spike peptide pools or control peptides (ViraFEST assay). TCRs were sequenced by ViraFEST after antigen-specific T cells had been expanded with peptide pools. Every well contained 2.1 million or so PBMCs, which were grown with approximately 9.6 IU/ml IL-2 and about 9.5 ug/ml peptide pools. Sequenced with the Oncomine TCR Beta short-read assay was DNA taken from cultured CD4+ T cells. TCRdb reprocessed the PCR reads via MiXCR and lists one record per CDR3 protein. There are about 20,000 distinct CDR3 sequences in the sample; around four fifths occur only once, and about a sixth lies in the top ten. The receptor comes from a human donor who received a COVID-19 vaccine. The input for sequencing was CD4+ T cells from blood, cultured in vitro, taken after SARS-CoV-2 vaccination.

The DNA for the CDR3 is TGTGCCAGCAGCCAATCAACGGGACAGAAAGAGACCCAGTACTTC. Translating gives CASSQSTGQKETQYF. The V gene is TRBV12-3 or TRBV12-4, the J gene TRBJ2-5; 7 positions agree with TRBD1. V shed 6 bases, J shed 3 bases, and the junction held 10 bases outside the gene matches. The CDR3 contains 15 residues.